This TCR beta chain was identified during a study of T-cell memory formation after mild COVID-19. General study results and limits: Clones which contracted sat mainly in CM and EM if CD4+, and in EMRA if CD8+. There was a balanced CD4/CD8 profile in clones contracting day 15 to 85, and later expanders leaned CD4+. That cross-reactive memory joined was suggested by some responding clones appearing in pre-infection memory.

TCR alpha and TCR beta cDNA libraries carrying sample barcodes and UMIs were produced by 5'RACE using constant-segment primers. One entry per CDR3 protein, called by TCRdb with MiXCR from the 5' RACE reads. The sample shows around 320,000 distinct CDR3 sequences, just under 20% of them seen only once. The CDR3 is 15 residues long. The germline gives CDR1 MRHNA, CDR2 SNTAGT. Trimming took 4 bases from V and 0 from J, leaving 11 bases between them. This clonotype has a handful of counts. Its antigen is unidentified. This sequence joins TRBV6-4 and TRBJ2-3; D is possibly TRBD1 (6 bases). Sample: PBMCs or a T cell subset sorted from them (not recorded which). This TCR was sampled from a young man who had mild COVID-19 (a few samples of this study predate the infection). Cell type and time point are not known. The CDR3 DNA reads TGTGCCAGCAGTGCCGGGACAAGAAGCACAGATACGCAGTATTTT. As protein: CASSAGTRSTDTQYF.